One and the same sample provided the 14 T cell receptor beta chains below, sequenced in a study of cytomegalovirus exposure and HLA in healthy donors. The PCR used 60 Vbeta and 13 Jbeta primers. TCRdb's table, derived via immunoSEQ multiplex PCR, lists solely in-frame clones and lacks some. The sample shows around 230,000 clones, 85% of them seen only once. Sequencing used PBMCs. All receptors derive from a girl under 10 years old in good health and CMV-seronegative.

The genes are TRBV19 and TRBJ2-7; tentative D call: TRBD2 (5 bases). The germline V gene encodes CDR1 LNHDA and CDR2 SQIVND (reference sequence). The CDR3 has 14 amino acids. V shed 9 bases and J shed 2 bases, with 17 bases lying between them. Here the CDR3 reads CASRPPGNPYEQYF. The CDR3 region has the DNA TGTGCCAGCCGACCCCCGGGGAACCCCTACGAGCAGTACTTC.

V is TRBV11-2 and J is TRBJ1-6; 11 nucleotides agree with TRBD1. Looked up from germline, CDR1 is SGHAT and CDR2 is FQNNGV. The CDR3 has 15 residues. With 0 bases clipped from V and 13 bases from J, the junction kept 5 bases outside the gene matches. CDR3 amino acids: CASSLDRDRGFPLHF. CDR3 bases: TGTGCCAGCAGCTTAGACCGGGACAGGGGGTTCCCCCTCCACTTT.

The gene calls are TRBV19 and TRBJ1-1, with unresolved D. The germline gives CDR1 LNHDA, CDR2 SQIVND (reference sequence). Trimming left V 1 base short and J 1 base short, with 4 bases between. CDR3 length equals 13 residues. For the CDR3, the DNA is TGTGCCAGTAGTATAGTCAGGAACACTGAAGCTTTCTTT. The encoded protein is CASSIVRNTEAFF.

This rearrangement joins TRBV27 to TRBJ1-2; D gene ambiguous. Trimming took off 5 bases at V and 11 bases at J, with 15 bases between the two ends. This CDR3 spans 12 amino acids. The germline gives CDR1 MNHEY, CDR2 SMNVEV (reference sequence). The CDR3 sequence is CASSPQPSSYTF. The CDR3 DNA is TGTGCCAGCAGTCCCCAGCCTTCTAGTTACACCTTC.

The chain is built from TRBV6-5 and TRBJ2-1; 14 positions agree with TRBD2. The CDR3 loop spans 14 amino acids. Looked up from germline, CDR1 is MNHEY and CDR2 is SVGAGI. The ends lost 6 bases at V and 7 bases at J; junction bases unmatched: 2. The CDR3 nucleotides are TGTGCCAGCAGGACTAGCGGGGGGGTTAATGAGCAGTTCTTC. Translation: CASRTSGGVNEQFF.

This chain uses TRBV2 with TRBJ2-3, with TRBD2 matching over 14 bases. CDR3 size: 19 residues. The V gene's germline CDR1 is SNHLY and CDR2 FYNNEI. V was pared by 1 base and J by 0 bases, with 6 bases of the junction left unmatched. As DNA, the CDR3 is TGTGCCAGCAGTGAAGGGGGGACTAGCGGGAGCGGGAGCACAGATACGCAGTATTTT. Translating gives CASSEGGTSGSGSTDTQYF. Combining the CDR3 with reference TRBV2 and TRBJ2-3 gives the whole variable domain EPEVTQTPSHQVTQMGQEVILRCVPISNHLYFYWYRQILGQKVEFLVSFYNNEISEKSEIFDDQFSVERPDGSNFTLKIRSTKLEDSAMYFCASSEGGTSGSGSTDTQYFGPGTRLTVL.

The rearrangement uses TRBV6-5 and TRBJ1-4, with no clear D. Between the trimmed V and J ends, which lost 3 bases and 0 bases, there was a span of 5 bases. Germline CDR1 reads MNHEY; CDR2 reads SVGAGI. The CDR3 consists of 14 residues. CDR3: CASSYRATNEKLFF. The CDR3 DNA is TGTGCCAGCAGTTATCGGGCAACTAATGAAAAACTGTTTTTT.

This rearrangement joins TRBV6-4 to TRBJ2-2; 9 positions agree with TRBD1. The J segment lost 0 bases and the V segment lost 8 bases, leaving 1 base of the junction unmatched. CDR1 is MRHNA and CDR2 is SNTAGT in the germline V gene. The CDR3 runs to 14 residues. Here the CDR3 reads CASGTGTNTGELFF. In DNA form, the CDR3 reads TGTGCCAGCGGGACAGGGACGAACACCGGGGAGCTGTTTTTT.

The chain is built from TRBV29-1 and TRBJ2-1; maybe TRBD2 (6 bases). CDR3 length: 14 residues. Trimming left V 2 bases short and J 7 bases short, with 15 bases between. Germline CDR1 reads SQVTM; CDR2 reads ANQGSEA. CDR3 coding DNA: TGCAGCGTTGAAACGGGGTTGGGGACTAATGAGCAGTTCTTC. Translated: CSVETGLGTNEQFF.

The CDR3 reads CASSQAWGQGHQPQHF. As DNA, the CDR3 is TGCGCCAGCAGCCAAGCCTGGGGACAGGGACATCAGCCCCAGCATTTT. The chain combines TRBV4-1 with TRBJ1-5; 9 positions match TRBD1. Trimming at V came to 1 base and at J to 5 bases, leaving 6 bases not matched to a gene. The CDR3 consists of 16 residues. The germline V gene encodes CDR1 MGHRA and CDR2 YSYEKL.

The CDR3 spells CAWNNRGFTYEQYF. CDR3 in DNA: TGTGCCTGGAATAATCGGGGGTTCACCTACGAGCAGTACTTC. This sequence joins TRBV30 and TRBJ2-7; TRBD2 is a possible D gene (6 bases). CDR3 length equals 14 residues. Germline CDR1 is GTSNPN and CDR2 is SVGIG (reference sequence). V was shortened by 4 bases and J by 2 bases, with 15 bases between the two germline ends.

This rearrangement joins TRBV6-5 to TRBJ2-4; D might be TRBD1 (6 bases). The CDR3 sequence is 14 residues long. Germline lookup yields CDR1 MNHEY and CDR2 SVGAGI. Trimming pared 4 bases from V and 3 bases from J, leaving 10 bases between. The CDR3 loop reads CASSSTGNKNIQYF. The CDR3 coding sequence is TGTGCCAGCAGTTCCACAGGGAACAAAAACATTCAGTACTTC.

The chain recombines TRBV25-1 with TRBJ2-5; 9 nucleotides agree with TRBD1. Germline CDR1 and CDR2: MGHDK and SYGVNS. The J segment lost 5 bases and the V segment lost 4 bases, leaving 8 bases of the junction unmatched. The CDR3 has 15 amino acids. The CDR3 loop reads CASSVPRGQGETQYF. The CDR3 coding sequence is TGTGCCAGCAGTGTCCCCCGTGGACAGGGGGAGACCCAGTACTTC.

This clone was detected only a few times. The same CDR3 can be traced to other DNA sequences in this sample. V is TRBV5-1 and J is TRBJ2-2; maybe TRBD1 (6 bases). CDR1 is SGHRS and CDR2 is YFSETQ in the germline V gene. The length of the CDR3 is 14 residues. Trimming pared 5 bases from V and 2 bases from J, leaving 10 bases between. The CDR3 DNA is TGCGCCAGCAGTTCGGGACAAAACACCGGGGAGCTGTTTTTT. This translates into CASSSGQNTGELFF.